This T cell receptor beta chain was observed in a study of T cell changes during pregnancy in multiple sclerosis. After removal of 10 bases from V and 4 bases from J, the junction contained 16 bases not matched to a gene. The CDR3 is 17 residues long. Germline CDR1 and CDR2: ENHRY and SYGVKD. Repertoires were generated with immunoSEQ multiplex PCR, while TCRdb's copy carries only in-frame clones and drops some. The table lists tens of thousands of clones, 80% to 95% of them singletons. The input for sequencing was CD4+ T cells from peripheral blood mononuclear cells, taken in the third trimester of pregnancy. The J gene is TRBJ1-3, the V gene TRBV10-3; TRBD1 matches at 10 bases. This clonotype was obtained from a female donor with multiple sclerosis, enrolled in a pregnancy study. CDR3 in amino acids: CATQRGTGTGEGNTIYF. CDR3 DNA sequence: TGTGCCACTCAACGAGGGACCGGGACAGGGGAGGGAAACACCATATATTTT.